A selection of T cell receptor beta chains follows, all from one sample in a study of long-term antiretroviral therapy in people with HIV. TCRdb's copy holds only in-frame clones and misses some; the assay was immunoSEQ multiplex PCR. Altogether 20,000 to 25,000 clones are present, 79% being singletons, with the ten largest covering 9% to 10%. The material was unsorted PBMCs, obtained 1.2 years after starting antiretroviral therapy. Source of these receptors: a woman in her forties with HIV. Both conserved end residues are part of each CDR3.

>TRBV19|13
CASSLTGVTEAFF
>TRBV9|16
CASKYLGRRDTGELFF
>TRBV5-1|16
CASSPEYGAQTEKLFF
>TRBV30|15
CAWSPLAGFTDTQYF
>TRBV5-1|16
CASIVGPRDSYNEQFF
>TRBV6-6|13
CASSPGGIQPQHF
>TRBV5-8|12
CASSRVYHEQFF
>TRBV30|13
CAWRVLGVGELFF
>TRBV4-1|14
CASSPGGAHNEQFF
>TRBV10-3|15
CAISESGRGNQPQHF
>TRBV9|14
CASSGTSSYNEQFF
>TRBV7-2|16
CASSPQAGWGQETQYF
>TRBV7-9|13
CASSFGPGGEQYF
>TRBV10-1|13
CASRQEDTGELFF
>TRBV9|13
CASSFGDGSEQYF
>TRBV29-1|15
CSVEGGSSSYNEQFF
>TRBV11-2|13
CASSSDRAYGYTF
>TRBV30|12
CAWSPRGSEAFF
>TRBV11-2|16
CASSSQTETGIYEQYF
>TRBV9|15
CASSALAVPYNEQFF
>TRBV2|15
CASRVLAGGFYEQYF
>TRBV29-1|14
CSVALAVPFNEQYF
>TRBV2|18
CASSRDTTPRVSGNTIYF
>TRBV6-5|14
CASSPDRGSNEQYF
>TRBV6-1|16
CASSARDFVSYNEQFF
>TRBV2|15
CASTGVGAGANVLTF
>TRBV6-1|17
CASSEGSRGTVNQPQHF
>TRBV5-4|16
CASSLGSGQGANEQYF
>TRBV5-8|14
CASSLGGSPPEQYF
>TRBV19|12
CASSLSGNTIYF
>TRBV5-1|15
CASSLGLAGTYEQYF
>TRBV5-4|15
CASSLGLAGVYEQYF